These T cell receptor beta chains were read from a single sample in a study of blood T cell repertoires in COVID-19. Data came from immunoSEQ multiplex PCR; TCRdb stores just in-frame clones and leaves some out. The sample carries 150,000 to 180,000 clones, 70% to 85% recorded once. The sample taken for sequencing was peripheral blood. These receptor sequences come from a woman aged 45-65 years with acute or convalescent COVID-19. Each CDR3 is given without its conserved first and last residue.

V gene	J gene	CDR3 protein
TRBV7-2	TRBJ2-7	ASSLVGGTYEQY
TRBV12-5	TRBJ2-2	ASGYDASGRTGELF
TRBV12-5	TRBJ2-3	ASGLVLGQSSTDTQY
TRBV29-1	TRBJ2-7	SVEDRAGGPYEQY
TRBV7-3	TRBJ1-3	ASSLGRLAGGNGNTIY
TRBV7-2	TRBJ2-1	ASSPTGGTSGARGF
TRBV19	TRBJ1-1	ASGGQGSTEAF
TRBV7-9	TRBJ1-3	ASSFGGTVGTIY
TRBV6-6	TRBJ1-3	ASSTPQGGSGNTIY
TRBV19	TRBJ1-5	ASSPGTGGNQPQH
TRBV19	TRBJ1-6	ASSIAGDNSPLH
TRBV5-4	TRBJ2-3	ASRTGTSGPASTDTQY
TRBV5-4	TRBJ1-4	ASSSYRGHYNEKLF
TRBV6-1	TRBJ1-5	ASSESFRGRGSNQPQH
TRBV30	TRBJ2-1	AWKSLSGYNNEQF
TRBV30	TRBJ2-4	AWGGGGKNIQY
TRBV30	TRBJ2-2	ASSGTGSNTGELF